These 21 T cell receptor beta chains were all obtained from the same sample, sequenced in a study of cytomegalovirus exposure and HLA in healthy donors. Vbeta (60) and Jbeta (13) primers were used in the PCR. Clones were read by immunoSEQ multiplex PCR, and TCRdb kept only the in-frame ones, dropping some. The data show around 130,000 clones, about 77% seen once. Source material: PBMCs. Receptors were obtained from a man aged 45-60 years in good health and CMV-seronegative.

This rearrangement joins TRBV29-1 to TRBJ2-5, with 8 bases fitting TRBD1. V trimming: 6 bases; J trimming: 5 bases; junction bases outside the gene matches: 5. The V gene's germline CDR1 is SQVTM and CDR2 ANQGSEA. The CDR3 runs 12 residues. CDR3 residues: CSVGGQGETQYF. In DNA, the CDR3 is TGCAGCGTGGGCGGACAGGGCGAGACCCAGTACTTC.

This clone was observed a few times. The rearrangement uses TRBV6-5 and TRBJ2-1, with TRBD1 matching over 7 bases. J gave up 8 bases and V 6 bases, and 10 bases lay outside the gene matches. The CDR3 consists of 14 residues. The germline gives CDR1 MNHEY, CDR2 SVGAGI. The CDR3 nucleotides are TGTGCCAGCAGACGGACAGGCCCTTTGCATGAGCAGTTCTTC. Amino acids: CASRRTGPLHEQFF.

The V and J genes are TRBV28 and TRBJ1-1; no firm D call. Germline V gene data show CDR1 as MDHEN and CDR2 as SYDVKM. The V gene lost 6 bases and the J gene lost 2 bases, with 16 bases spanning the gap. The CDR3 has 15 amino acids. CDR3 DNA sequence: TGTGCCAGCAGCTTTCTAGGTTCACGAAACACTGAAGCTTTCTTT. Translating it yields CASSFLGSRNTEAFF. Using reference TRBV28 and TRBJ1-1 for the parts outside the CDR3, the full variable domain is DVKVTQSSRYLVKRTGEKVFLECVQDMDHENMFWYRQDPGLGLRLIYFSYDVKMKEKGDIPEGYSVSREKKERFSLILESASTNQTSMYLCASSFLGSRNTEAFFGQGTRLTVV.

The chain combines TRBV27 with TRBJ1-5, with 7 bases matching TRBD1. From germline, CDR1 is MNHEY and CDR2 SMNVEV (reference sequence). V lost 2 bases to trimming and J lost 5 bases; unmatched junction nucleotides: 6. The CDR3 length is 15 residues. The CDR3: CASSLTTGSHQPQHF. CDR3 coding DNA: TGTGCCAGCAGTTTAACGACAGGGTCCCATCAGCCCCAGCATTTT.

This chain's CDR3 is CASSLYGTGGGETQYF. Here the CDR3 DNA reads TGTGCCAGCAGCTTGTACGGGACAGGGGGCGGGGAGACCCAGTACTTC. The gene calls are TRBV5-5 and TRBJ2-5, with TRBD1 matching 12 bases. The CDR3 is 16 amino acids. Germline V gene data show CDR1 as SGHKS and CDR2 as YYEKEE (reference sequence). J gave up 5 bases and V 1 base, and 6 bases lay outside the gene matches. Combining the CDR3 with reference TRBV5-5 and TRBJ2-5 gives the whole variable domain DAGVTQSPTHLIKTRGQQVTLRCSPISGHKSVSWYQQVLGQGPQFIFQYYEKEERGRGNFPDRFSARQFPNYSSELNVNALLLGDSALYLCASSLYGTGGGETQYFGPGTRLLVL.

The table lists this clone with a few counts. The same CDR3 can be traced to other DNA sequences in this sample. V and J are TRBV18 and TRBJ2-3, with a weak D call TRBD2 (5 bases). The germline gives CDR1 KGHSH, CDR2 LQKENI. Trimming took off 3 bases at V and 1 base at J, with 11 bases between the two ends. The CDR3 spans 15 residues. For the CDR3, the DNA is TGTGCCAGCTCACCCCAGGCGGGTCGCACAGATACGCAGTATTTT. Its protein product is CASSPQAGRTDTQYF. Filled out from reference TRBV18 and TRBJ2-3, the complete variable domain reads NAGVMQNPRHLVRRRGQEARLRCSPMKGHSHVYWYRQLPEEGLKFMVYLQKENIIDESGMPKERFSAEFPKEGPSILRIQQVVRGDSAAYFCASSPQAGRTDTQYFGPGTRLTVL.

This clone was counted a single time. The chain links TRBV7-9 to TRBJ2-5; 7 bases line up with TRBD1. Germline trimming cut 0 bases from V and 5 bases from J; bases unmatched to any gene: 9. The CDR3 sequence is 16 residues long. Germline V gene sequence: CDR1 SEHNR, CDR2 FQNEAQ (reference sequence). CDR3 sequence: CASSLAEGARRETQYF. The CDR3 DNA is TGTGCCAGCAGCTTAGCTGAGGGGGCGCGTAGGGAGACCCAGTACTTC.

This chain connects TRBV2 to TRBJ2-2, with D unclear. CDR3 size: 12 residues. Germline CDR1 and CDR2: SNHLY and FYNNEI. The ends were cut back, 6 bases at V and 6 bases at J, with 8 bases in the middle. The CDR3 DNA reads as TGTGCCAGCAGAACAGTGGCCGGGGAGCTGTTTTTT. Protein sequence: CASRTVAGELFF.

CDR3 bases: TGTGCCAGCAGCGCCAACAGAGATTCACCCCTCCACTTT. Protein: CASSANRDSPLHF. The chain links TRBV7-6 to TRBJ1-6, with D uncertain. V lost 5 bases, J lost 8 bases, and 10 bases lay in between. CDR3 size: 13 residues. The germline V gene has CDR1 SGHVS and CDR2 FNYEAQ.

This chain links TRBV9 with TRBJ2-1; 9 positions agree with TRBD2. Trimming took 2 bases from V and 7 from J; bases not matched to a gene: 7. This CDR3 spans 15 amino acids. CDR1 SGDLS and CDR2 YYNGEE come from the germline V gene. This chain's CDR3 is CASSVGTSFGNEQFF. In DNA form, the CDR3 reads TGTGCCAGCAGCGTCGGGACTAGCTTCGGGAATGAGCAGTTCTTC.

The CDR3 nucleotides are TGTGCCAGCAGTTTATCCCTGGATACGCAGTATTTT. It encodes CASSLSLDTQYF. This rearrangement joins TRBV28 to TRBJ2-3; D unclear. The CDR3 has 12 residues. CDR1 and CDR2 (germline): MDHEN, SYDVKM. V lost 1 base, J lost 6 bases, and 5 bases lay in between.

V is TRBV5-4 and J is TRBJ2-5; possible D gene TRBD2, 6 bases. The CDR3 has 14 residues. Germline V gene data show CDR1 as SGHNT and CDR2 as YYREEE (reference sequence). V was pared by 3 bases and J by 5 bases, with 14 bases between. The CDR3 region is CASSSNSGLETQYF. In DNA form, the CDR3 reads TGTGCCAGCAGCTCTAATAGCGGATTGGAGACCCAGTACTTC.

The V call is TRBV5-1, the J call TRBJ2-1, with 8 positions matching TRBD1. This CDR3 is built from 14 residues. V was pared by 4 bases and J by 5 bases, with 5 bases of the junction left unmatched. Germline-derived CDR1 and CDR2 are SGHRS and YFSETQ. The CDR3 DNA reads as TGCGCCAGCAGCCGAGGACAGGGAGACAATGAGCAGTTCTTC. Translating it yields CASSRGQGDNEQFF.

This clone was picked up a small number of times. The chain joins TRBV15 to TRBJ1-2; 7 bases align to TRBD1. The CDR3 length is 17 residues. The germline gives CDR1 LNHNV, CDR2 YYDKDF (reference sequence). The V segment lost 5 bases and the J segment 6 bases; nucleotides outside the gene matches: 18. CDR3 in DNA: TGTGCCACCAGCCCGACCAATAATCCAGGGGGTCGGGATGGCTACACCTTC. Translation gives CATSPTNNPGGRDGYTF.

This chain uses TRBV6-5 with TRBJ2-7; tentatively, D is TRBD1 (5 bases). This CDR3 has 13 amino acids. V shed 5 bases and J shed 7 bases, with 15 bases lying between them. Germline V lookup: CDR1 MNHEY, CDR2 SVGAGI. The DNA for the CDR3 is TGTGCCAGCAGTAAGACCCAGGGTTCGGAGCAGTACTTC. This translates into CASSKTQGSEQYF.

This chain uses TRBV5-1 with TRBJ2-1, with 10 bases fitting TRBD1. The V and J ends lost 1 base and 4 bases, in that order; junction bases with no gene match: 5. The CDR3 runs 16 residues. The germline V gene encodes CDR1 SGHRS and CDR2 YFSETQ. CDR3 DNA sequence: TGCGCCAGCAGCTTGCGCCCGGGACAGGGGTACAATGAGCAGTTCTTC. Protein sequence: CASSLRPGQGYNEQFF.

The chain links TRBV7-9 to TRBJ2-7; possible D gene TRBD1, 8 bases. Trimming removed 5 bases from V and 4 bases from J, with 18 bases in between. Germline V gives CDR1 SEHNR, CDR2 FQNEAQ (reference sequence). The CDR3 is 15 amino acids. CDR3 bases: TGTGCCAGCAGCCAAAGCCTACAGGGGGGGTACGAGCAGTACTTC. It encodes CASSQSLQGGYEQYF.

V is TRBV2 and J is TRBJ2-4; tentatively, D is TRBD1 (5 bases). This CDR3 is 12 amino acids long. Germline V gene data show CDR1 as SNHLY and CDR2 as FYNNEI. The ends were cut back, 6 bases at V and 4 bases at J, with 7 bases in the middle. The CDR3 sequence: CASRSGKNIQYF. CDR3 bases: TGTGCCAGCAGATCAGGGAAAAACATTCAGTACTTC. Looking up the rest from reference TRBV2 and TRBJ2-4 gives the full variable domain: EPEVTQTPSHQVTQMGQEVILRCVPISNHLYFYWYRQILGQKVEFLVSFYNNEISEKSEIFDDQFSVERPDGSNFTLKIRSTKLEDSAMYFCASRSGKNIQYFGAGTRLSVL.

J is TRBJ2-1 and V is TRBV7-2; 8 bases map to TRBD2. Germline CDR1 reads SGHTA; CDR2 reads FQGNSA. The CDR3 length is 15 residues. J lost 4 bases, V lost 1 base, and 3 bases had no gene match. The CDR3 loop is CASSLDPGGYNEQFF. The CDR3 nucleotides are TGTGCCAGCAGCTTAGATCCGGGAGGGTACAATGAGCAGTTCTTC.

This chain links TRBV20-1 with TRBJ1-1, with D maybe TRBD1 (5 bases). Germline assignment: CDR1 DFQATT and CDR2 SNEGSKA (reference sequence). CDR3 length: 10 residues. Trimming stripped 2 bases from V and 8 bases from J, with 6 bases between. The CDR3 protein is CSARRGEAFF. DNA for the CDR3: TGCAGTGCTAGACGGGGGGAAGCTTTCTTT.

The chain is built from TRBV5-1 and TRBJ2-5; D not resolved. The CDR3 covers 15 residues. The germline V gene has CDR1 SGHRS and CDR2 YFSETQ. V lost 0 bases to trimming and J lost 0 bases, with 9 bases between them. DNA for the CDR3: TGCGCCAGCAGCTTGGGCTCCCGGGACCAAGAGACCCAGTACTTC. Encoded protein: CASSLGSRDQETQYF.